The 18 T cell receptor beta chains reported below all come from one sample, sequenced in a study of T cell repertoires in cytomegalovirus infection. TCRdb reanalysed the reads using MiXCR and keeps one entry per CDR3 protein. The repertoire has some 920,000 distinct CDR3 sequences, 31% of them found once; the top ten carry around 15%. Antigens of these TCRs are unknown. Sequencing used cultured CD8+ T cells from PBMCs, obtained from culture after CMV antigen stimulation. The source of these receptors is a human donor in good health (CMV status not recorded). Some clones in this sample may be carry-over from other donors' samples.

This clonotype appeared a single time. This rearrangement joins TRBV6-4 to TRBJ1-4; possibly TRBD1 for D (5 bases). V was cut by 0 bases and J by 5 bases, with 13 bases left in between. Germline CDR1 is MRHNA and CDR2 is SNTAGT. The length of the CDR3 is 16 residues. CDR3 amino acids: CASSDSNAGLNEKLFF. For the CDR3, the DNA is TGTGCCAGCAGTGACTCGAACGCAGGGTTAAATGAAAAACTGTTTTTT.

Written as DNA, the CDR3 is TGTGCCAGCAGTTTTGGGGAATACTACTCCGAGCAGTACTTC. This encodes CASSFGEYYSEQYF. The genes are TRBV12-3 or TRBV12-4 and TRBJ2-7; D is uncertain. The V end lost 3 bases, the J end lost 6 bases, and 15 bases lay between the germline ends. The CDR3 is 14 amino acids.

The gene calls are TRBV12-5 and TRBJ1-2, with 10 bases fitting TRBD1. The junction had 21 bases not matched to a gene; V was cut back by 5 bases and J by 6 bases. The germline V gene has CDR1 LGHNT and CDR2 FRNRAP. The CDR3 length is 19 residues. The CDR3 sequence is CASGPRAGQGQFHGHGYTF. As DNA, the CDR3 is TGTGCTAGTGGTCCCCGAGCGGGACAGGGGCAATTTCACGGTCATGGCTACACCTTC.

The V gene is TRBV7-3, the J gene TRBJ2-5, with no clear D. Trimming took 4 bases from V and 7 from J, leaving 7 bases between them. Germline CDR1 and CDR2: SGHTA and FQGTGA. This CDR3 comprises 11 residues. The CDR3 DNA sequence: TGTGCCAGCAGCTCCCTCCCGACCCAGTACTTC. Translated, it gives CASSSLPTQYF.

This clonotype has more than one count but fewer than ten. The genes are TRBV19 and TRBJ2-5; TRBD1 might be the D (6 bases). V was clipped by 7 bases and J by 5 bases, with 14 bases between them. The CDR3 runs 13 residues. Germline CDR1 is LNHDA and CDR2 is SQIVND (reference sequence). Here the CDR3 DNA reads TGTGCCAGTAACGGACAGCGAGGGGAGACCCAGTACTTC. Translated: CASNGQRGETQYF. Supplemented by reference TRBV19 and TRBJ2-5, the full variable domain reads DGGITQSPKYLFRKEGQNVTLSCEQNLNHDAMYWYRQDPGQGLRLIYYSQIVNDFQKGDIAEGYSVSREKKESFPLTVTSAQKNPTAFYLCASNGQRGETQYFGPGTRLLVL.

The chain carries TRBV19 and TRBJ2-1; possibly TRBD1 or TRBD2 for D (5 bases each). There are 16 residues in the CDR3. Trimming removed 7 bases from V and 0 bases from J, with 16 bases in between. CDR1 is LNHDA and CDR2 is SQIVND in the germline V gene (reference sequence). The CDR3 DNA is TGTGCCAGTAATCCTGAGGGGAGAAGCTCCTACAATGAGCAGTTCTTC. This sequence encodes CASNPEGRSSYNEQFF.

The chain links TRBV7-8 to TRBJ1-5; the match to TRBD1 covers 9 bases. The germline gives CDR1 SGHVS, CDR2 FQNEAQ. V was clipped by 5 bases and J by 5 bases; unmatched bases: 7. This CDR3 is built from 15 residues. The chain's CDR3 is CASSEQGALYQPQHF. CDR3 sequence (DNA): TGTGCCAGCAGCGAACAGGGGGCCCTGTATCAGCCCCAGCATTTT.

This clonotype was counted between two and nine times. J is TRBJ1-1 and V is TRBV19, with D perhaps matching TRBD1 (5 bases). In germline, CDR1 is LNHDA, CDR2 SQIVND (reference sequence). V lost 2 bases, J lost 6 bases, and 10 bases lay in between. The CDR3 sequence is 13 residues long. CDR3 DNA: TGTGCCAGTAGTATAAACCGGGGCTCTGAAGCTTTCTTT. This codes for CASSINRGSEAFF.

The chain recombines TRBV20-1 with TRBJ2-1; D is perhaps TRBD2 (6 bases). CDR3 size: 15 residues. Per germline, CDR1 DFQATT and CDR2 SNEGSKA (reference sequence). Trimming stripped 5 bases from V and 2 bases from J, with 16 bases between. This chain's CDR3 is CSAPRASDPYNEQFF. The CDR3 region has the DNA TGCAGTGCTCCCCGGGCTAGCGACCCCTACAATGAGCAGTTCTTC.

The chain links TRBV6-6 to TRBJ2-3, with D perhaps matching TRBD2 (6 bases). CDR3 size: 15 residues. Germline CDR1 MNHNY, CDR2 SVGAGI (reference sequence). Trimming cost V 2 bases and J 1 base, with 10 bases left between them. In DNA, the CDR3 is TGTGCCAGCAGTTACGAGGGACTTCGCACAGATACGCAGTATTTT. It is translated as CASSYEGLRTDTQYF.

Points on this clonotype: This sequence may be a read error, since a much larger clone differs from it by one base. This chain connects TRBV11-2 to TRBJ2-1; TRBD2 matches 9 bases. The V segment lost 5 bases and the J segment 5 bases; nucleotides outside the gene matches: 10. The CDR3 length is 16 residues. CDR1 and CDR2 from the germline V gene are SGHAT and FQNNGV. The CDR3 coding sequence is TGTGCCAGCAGCCTAAGGACTAGCGTGTACGACAATGAGCAGTTCTTC. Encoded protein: CASSLRTSVYDNEQFF.

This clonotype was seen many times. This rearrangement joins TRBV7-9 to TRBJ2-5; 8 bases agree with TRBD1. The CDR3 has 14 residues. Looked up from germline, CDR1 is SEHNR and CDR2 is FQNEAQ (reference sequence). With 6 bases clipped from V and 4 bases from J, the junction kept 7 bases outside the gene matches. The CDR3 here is CASSQTGGRETQYF. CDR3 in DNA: TGTGCCAGCAGTCAAACAGGGGGAAGAGAGACCCAGTACTTC.

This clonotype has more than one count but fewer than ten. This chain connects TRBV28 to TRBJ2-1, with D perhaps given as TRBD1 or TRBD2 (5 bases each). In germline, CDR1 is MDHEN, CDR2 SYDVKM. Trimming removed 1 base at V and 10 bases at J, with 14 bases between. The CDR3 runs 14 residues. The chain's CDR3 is CASSLSGTAKEQFF. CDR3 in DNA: TGTGCCAGCAGTTTATCCGGGACGGCCAAGGAGCAGTTCTTC.

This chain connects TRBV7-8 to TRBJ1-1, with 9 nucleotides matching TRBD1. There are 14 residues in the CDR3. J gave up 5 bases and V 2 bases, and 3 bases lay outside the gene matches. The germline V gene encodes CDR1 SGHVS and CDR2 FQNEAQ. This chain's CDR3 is CASSLLQGATEAFF. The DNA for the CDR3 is TGTGCCAGCAGCTTACTACAGGGGGCTACTGAAGCTTTCTTT.

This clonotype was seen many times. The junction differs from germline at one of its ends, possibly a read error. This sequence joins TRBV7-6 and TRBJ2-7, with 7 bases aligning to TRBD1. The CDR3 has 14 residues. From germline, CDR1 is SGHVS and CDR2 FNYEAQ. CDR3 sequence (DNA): TGTGCTAGCAGCTTGAGGGGGCGCCCCTACGAGCAGTACTTC. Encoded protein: CASSLRGRPYEQYF. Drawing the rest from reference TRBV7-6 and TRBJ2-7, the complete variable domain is GAGVSQSPRYKVTKRGQDVALRCDPISGHVSLYWYRQALGQGPEFLTYFNYEAQQDKSGLPNDRFSAERPEGSISTLTIQRTEQRDSAMYRCASSLRGRPYEQYFGPGTRLTVT.

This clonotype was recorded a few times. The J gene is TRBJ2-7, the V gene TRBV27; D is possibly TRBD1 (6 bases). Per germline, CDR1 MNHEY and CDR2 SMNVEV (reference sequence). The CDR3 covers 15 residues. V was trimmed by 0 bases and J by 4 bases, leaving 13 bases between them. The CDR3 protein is CASSLSLGAGYEQYF. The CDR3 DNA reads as TGTGCCAGCAGTTTATCTCTGGGGGCTGGGTACGAGCAGTACTTC.

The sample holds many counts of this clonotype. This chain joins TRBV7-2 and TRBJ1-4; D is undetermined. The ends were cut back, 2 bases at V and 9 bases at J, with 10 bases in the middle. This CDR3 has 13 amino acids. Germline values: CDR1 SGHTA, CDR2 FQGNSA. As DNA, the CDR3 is TGTGCCAGCAGCTTAACGGGATCCCAAAAACTGTTTTTT. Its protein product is CASSLTGSQKLFF.

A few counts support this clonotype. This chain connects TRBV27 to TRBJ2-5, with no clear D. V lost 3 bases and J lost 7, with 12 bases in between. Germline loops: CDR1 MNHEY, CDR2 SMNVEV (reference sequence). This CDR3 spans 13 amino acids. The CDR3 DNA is TGTGCCAGCAGTTTTTCCACCTTTGGGACCCAGTACTTC. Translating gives CASSFSTFGTQYF.